This TCR beta chain was sequenced in a study of cytomegalovirus exposure and HLA in healthy donors. Study results and caveats: It was around 160 TCR beta chains that were listed as cytomegalovirus-associated. Among donors in an Asian-associated ancestry cluster, a later analysis reportedly found fewer N-insertions than the approximately 670-donor mean. Later work found most CMV-associated TCR beta chains apparently HLA-restricted.

Both 60 Vbeta primers and 13 Jbeta primers went into the PCR. Produced via immunoSEQ multiplex PCR; TCRdb's table is partial and in-frame only. The sample lists some 130,000 clones, around 80% occurring once. Trimming cost V 4 bases and J 9 bases, with 15 bases left between them. The CDR3 totals 13 residues. Germline CDR1 is LNHDA and CDR2 is SQIVND (reference sequence). Comments on this clone: The antigen is unknown.

The clonotype originates from a man aged 30 to 39 in good health. The chain links TRBV19 to TRBJ2-5; maybe TRBD1 (6 bases). The sample was PBMCs. The CDR3 is CASSNRDNEPQYF. The CDR3 bases are TGTGCCAGTAGTAACCGGGACAACGAGCCCCAGTACTTC. The full variable domain, in which reference TRBV19 and TRBJ2-5 provide the parts outside the CDR3, is DGGITQSPKYLFRKEGQNVTLSCEQNLNHDAMYWYRQDPGQGLRLIYYSQIVNDFQKGDIAEGYSVSREKKESFPLTVTSAQKNPTAFYLCASSNRDNEPQYFGPGTRLLVL.